This TCR beta chain was sequenced in a study of blood T cell repertoires in COVID-19. V was cut by 0 bases and J by 1 base, with 22 bases left in between. Germline V lookup: CDR1 SGDLS, CDR2 YYNGEE. CDR3 length: 19 amino acids. Clones were read by immunoSEQ multiplex PCR, and TCRdb kept only the in-frame ones, dropping some. The repertoire has over 80,000 clones, less than 85% of them found once; the top ten carry 10% to 13%. V usage is TRBV9 and J usage is TRBJ1-2; D is perhaps TRBD1 (5 bases). The sequenced sample was peripheral blood. The sequence was obtained from a woman aged 70 to 79 with acute or convalescent COVID-19. Here the CDR3 DNA reads TGTGCCAGCAGCGTAGGAAGGCAAGCTTGGGGCCGATTTAACTATGGCTACACCTTC. As protein: CASSVGRQAWGRFNYGYTF.